Sequencing of this TCR beta chain was carried out in a study of CD8+CD57+ T cells in acquired aplastic anemia. Sequencing involved patients with CD8+CD57+ cell expansion previously shown by flow cytometry. Turning to this clonotype: A read error may explain this, as a much larger clone is one base away.

Genomic DNA, serving as template, underwent TCR beta VDJ and CDR3 profiling. TCRdb itself ran the reads through MiXCR, one entry per CDR3 protein. The sample yields around 200,000 distinct CDR3 sequences, roughly half seen once. Germline V CDR1 and CDR2: SGHAT, FQDESV (reference sequence). The V and J ends lost 4 bases and 6 bases, in that order; junction bases with no gene match: 5. The CDR3 length is 13 residues. The specimen sequenced was sorted CD4+, CD8+, or CD8+CD57+ T cells (not recorded which) from PBMCs. The receptor was isolated from a human donor with aplastic anemia. This sequence joins TRBV11-1 and TRBJ1-2, with 7 nucleotides matching TRBD1. CDR3 nucleotide sequence: TGTGCCAGCAGCTCGGGAGGGGGCCATGGCTACACCTTC. It is translated as CASSSGGGHGYTF.